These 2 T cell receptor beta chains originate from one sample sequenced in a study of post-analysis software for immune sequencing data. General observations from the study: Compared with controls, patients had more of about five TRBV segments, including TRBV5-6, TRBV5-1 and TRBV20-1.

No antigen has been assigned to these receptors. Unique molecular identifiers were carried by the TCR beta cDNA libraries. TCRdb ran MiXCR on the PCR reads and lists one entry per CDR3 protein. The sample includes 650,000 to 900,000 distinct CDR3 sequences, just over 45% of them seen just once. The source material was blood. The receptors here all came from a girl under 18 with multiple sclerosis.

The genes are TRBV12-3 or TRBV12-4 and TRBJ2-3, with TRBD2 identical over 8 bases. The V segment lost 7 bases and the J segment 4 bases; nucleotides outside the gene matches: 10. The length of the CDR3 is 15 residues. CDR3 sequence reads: CASTPGLVLADTQYF. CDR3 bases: TGTGCCAGCACTCCGGGACTAGTTTTGGCAGATACGCAGTATTTT.

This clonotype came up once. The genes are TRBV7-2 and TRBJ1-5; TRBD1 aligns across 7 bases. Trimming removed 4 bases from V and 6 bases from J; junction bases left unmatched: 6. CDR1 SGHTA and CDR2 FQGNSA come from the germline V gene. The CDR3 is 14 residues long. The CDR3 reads CASSSRQGFQPQHF. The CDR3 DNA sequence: TGTGCCAGCAGCTCACGACAGGGATTTCAGCCCCAGCATTTT. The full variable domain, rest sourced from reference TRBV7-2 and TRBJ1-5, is GAGVSQSPSNKVTEKGKDVELRCDPISGHTALYWYRQSLGQGLEFLIYFQGNSAPDKSGLPSDRFSAERTGGSVSTLTIQRTQQEDSAVYLCASSSRQGFQPQHFGDGTRLSIL.